This T cell receptor beta chain was recorded in a study of PD-L1 blockade in urothelial cancer. Looking at the study overall: Blood was analyzed 3 weeks (second dose) and 6 weeks after treatment start. Median blood clonality was roughly 0.074, with tens of thousands of unique TCRs. Overall study findings and caveats: Durable benefit was linked to greater 3-week expansion of tumor-associated blood clones.

Only in-frame clones appear in the TCRdb table, and some are missing; sequencing was by immunoSEQ multiplex PCR. This table has fewer than 100,000 clones, roughly 80% appearing once. J gave up 5 bases and V 4 bases, and 8 bases lay outside the gene matches. The CDR3 contains 15 residues. Germline CDR1 reads SGHNT; CDR2 reads YENEEA. On this clone itself: The antigen remains unidentified.

The time point: pretreatment peripheral blood. The chain links TRBV11-3 to TRBJ2-1; 7 bases match TRBD2. This specimen consisted of PBMCs, obtained around atezolizumab (anti-PD-L1) treatment. The sequence came from a man aged 40-50 years with urothelial cancer. The CDR3 spells CASSSGGTGDNEQFF. For the CDR3, the DNA is TGTGCCAGCAGCTCGGGAGGTACGGGTGACAATGAGCAGTTCTTC.